This passage covers 31 T cell receptor beta chains from one sample sequenced in a study of OX40 agonist ivuxolimab in advanced cancers. The table came from immunoSEQ multiplex PCR; TCRdb's copy has only in-frame clones and leaves some out. The sample lists 13,000 or so clones; 80% were seen once. Source: CD4+ or CD8+ T cells sorted from blood, taken in a trial of the OX40 agonist ivuxolimab. The receptors shown here come from an adult with an advanced solid tumor such as melanoma, head and neck, liver or kidney cancer.

V is TRBV7-2 and J is TRBJ1-1, with a tentative D call TRBD1 (5 bases). The germline V and J ends were trimmed by 0 bases and 1 base, with 12 bases remaining between them. Germline CDR1 reads SGHTA; CDR2 reads FQGNSA. The CDR3 sequence is 16 residues long. CDR3 nucleotide sequence: TGTGCCAGCAGCTTAGCGTGGGGCAGAACGAACACTGAAGCTTTCTTT. This encodes CASSLAWGRTNTEAFF.

The rearrangement uses TRBV6-1 and TRBJ1-6; no firm D call. From germline, CDR1 is MNHNS and CDR2 SASEGT. The CDR3 totals 14 residues. Trimming stripped 8 bases from V and 0 bases from J, with 8 bases between. The CDR3 is CASVTSSYNSPLHF. The CDR3 coding sequence is TGTGCCAGCGTTACAAGCTCCTATAATTCACCCCTCCACTTT.

This chain connects TRBV13 to TRBJ2-7, with D possibly TRBD2 on 6 matching bases. V shed 3 bases and J shed 0 bases, with 30 bases lying between them. CDR1 and CDR2 from the germline V gene are PRHDT and FYEKMQ (reference sequence). The CDR3 has 21 residues. The DNA for the CDR3 is TGTGCCAGCAGCTTGGCTTCCCCTGACAGAAGGGCTAGCGAAAGCTCCTACGAGCAGTACTTC. It is translated as CASSLASPDRRASESSYEQYF.

This clone was seen a single time. V and J are TRBV9 and TRBJ2-1, with 9 positions matching TRBD2. J lost 2 bases, V lost 2 bases, and 2 bases had no gene match. Germline assignment: CDR1 SGDLS and CDR2 YYNGEE. CDR3 size: 15 residues. The CDR3 nucleotides read TGTGCCAGCAGCGTGGCTAGCGGGACCTACAATGAGCAGTTCTTC. Translated: CASSVASGTYNEQFF.

The rearrangement links TRBV10-1 to TRBJ2-1, with D tentatively TRBD2 (6 bases). V lost 0 bases, J lost 7 bases, and 16 bases lay in between. This CDR3 comprises 16 residues. The germline CDR1 and CDR2 sequences are WNHNN and SYGVQD (reference sequence). The CDR3 sequence is CASSESLEGRLNEQFF. CDR3 bases: TGCGCCAGCAGTGAGTCTTTGGAGGGCCGGTTGAATGAGCAGTTCTTC.

This clone was found a few times. The V call is TRBV5-6, the J call TRBJ2-5; no definite D call. V gave up 6 bases and J gave up 0 bases, with 12 bases separating them. The length of the CDR3 is 14 residues. Germline V gene data show CDR1 as SGHDT and CDR2 as YYEEEE. The DNA of the CDR3 is TGTGCCAGCACTACGCCCGCAGACCAAGAGACCCAGTACTTC. Encoded protein: CASTTPADQETQYF.

V and J are TRBV29-1 and TRBJ1-2; 7 bases are a match to TRBD1. Germline V gene lookup returns CDR1 SQVTM and CDR2 ANQGSEA. The CDR3 covers 14 residues. Trimming at V came to 2 bases and at J to 8 bases, leaving 11 bases not matched to a gene. DNA of the CDR3: TGCAGCGTTGAATTTGTAGAGACAGGGACGGGCTACACCTTC. This encodes CSVEFVETGTGYTF.

The chain combines TRBV7-9 with TRBJ2-1, with 7 bases aligning to TRBD1. Per germline, CDR1 SEHNR and CDR2 FQNEAQ (reference sequence). The CDR3 length is 14 residues. V shed 2 bases, J shed 6 bases, and the junction held 4 bases outside the gene matches. The CDR3 spells CASSLLEGANEQFF. The CDR3 DNA reads TGTGCCAGCAGCTTATTAGAGGGGGCCAATGAGCAGTTCTTC.

V usage is TRBV30 and J usage is TRBJ2-7; possibly TRBD2 for D (6 bases). Deletions cut 3 bases from V and 0 bases from J, with 12 bases between. Germline V gene sequence: CDR1 GTSNPN, CDR2 SVGIG (reference sequence). The length of the CDR3 is 14 residues. The CDR3 region is CAWSATRGSYEQYF. CDR3 sequence (DNA): TGTGCCTGGAGCGCTACGCGGGGCTCCTACGAGCAGTACTTC.

This rearrangement joins TRBV2 to TRBJ2-7; 8 positions match TRBD2. CDR1 SNHLY and CDR2 FYNNEI come from the germline V gene. The V segment lost 2 bases and the J segment 4 bases; nucleotides outside the gene matches: 7. The CDR3 extends over 15 amino acids. The CDR3 region has the DNA TGTGCCAGCAGTGAATCAGGGACTAGGGGATACGAGCAGTACTTC. The encoded protein is CASSESGTRGYEQYF.

This clone was picked up one time. CDR3 coding DNA: TGTGCCAGCTCACCTGGACAGGGGGCATATGAGCAGTTCTTC. It is translated as CASSPGQGAYEQFF. The chain links TRBV18 to TRBJ2-1; 11 nucleotides match TRBD1. CDR3 length: 14 residues. The junction had 3 bases not matched to a gene; V was cut back by 3 bases and J by 8 bases. Looked up from germline, CDR1 is KGHSH and CDR2 is LQKENI. The whole variable domain, remainder taken from reference TRBV18 and TRBJ2-1, is NAGVMQNPRHLVRRRGQEARLRCSPMKGHSHVYWYRQLPEEGLKFMVYLQKENIIDESGMPKERFSAEFPKEGPSILRIQQVVRGDSAAYFCASSPGQGAYEQFFGPGTRLTVL.

This chain connects TRBV4-1 to TRBJ2-7; no definite D call. CDR3 length: 13 residues. The V gene's germline CDR1 is MGHRA and CDR2 YSYEKL. With 8 bases removed from V and 0 bases from J, the gap between germline ends came to 11 bases. The CDR3 bases are TGCGCCAGCCGGTCGACATACTCCTACGAGCAGTACTTC. Its protein is CASRSTYSYEQYF.

The chain is built from TRBV28 and TRBJ2-2; 9 nucleotides match TRBD2. V gave up 6 bases and J gave up 4 bases; unmatched junction bases: 6. Per germline, CDR1 MDHEN and CDR2 SYDVKM. CDR3 length equals 15 residues. The CDR3 spells CASSVAGEVTGELFF. As DNA, the CDR3 is TGTGCCAGCAGCGTAGCGGGAGAGGTCACCGGGGAGCTGTTTTTT. Combining the CDR3 with reference TRBV28 and TRBJ2-2 gives the whole variable domain DVKVTQSSRYLVKRTGEKVFLECVQDMDHENMFWYRQDPGLGLRLIYFSYDVKMKEKGDIPEGYSVSREKKERFSLILESASTNQTSMYLCASSVAGEVTGELFFGEGSRLTVL.

The J gene is TRBJ1-1, the V gene TRBV28; a possible D gene is TRBD1 (5 bases). This CDR3 spans 20 amino acids. Trimming pared 2 bases from V and 3 bases from J, leaving 28 bases between. Germline assignment: CDR1 MDHEN and CDR2 SYDVKM. The CDR3 protein is CASSLRAGFSGGRGDTEAFF. As DNA, the CDR3 is TGTGCCAGCAGTTTAAGGGCAGGCTTCTCTGGGGGGAGAGGGGACACTGAAGCTTTCTTT.

V usage is TRBV7-8 and J usage is TRBJ1-1, with 7 bases fitting TRBD1. The V and J ends lost 4 bases and 8 bases, in that order; junction bases with no gene match: 13. Germline CDR1 SGHVS, CDR2 FQNEAQ. The CDR3 is made up of 15 amino acids. The CDR3 DNA reads as TGTGCCAGCAGCTCCAGCACAAGTCTGGACAGGGAAGCTTTCTTT. Its translation is CASSSSTSLDREAFF. The variable domain in full, completed from reference TRBV7-8 and TRBJ1-1, reads GAGVSQSPRYKVAKRGQDVALRCDPISGHVSLFWYQQALGQGPEFLTYFQNEAQLDKSGLPSDRFFAERPEGSVSTLKIQRTQQEDSAVYLCASSSSTSLDREAFFGQGTRLTVV.

The chain joins TRBV28 to TRBJ2-2; unclear D gene. V was trimmed by 6 bases and J by 6 bases, leaving 14 bases between them. Per the germline V gene, CDR1 is MDHEN and CDR2 is SYDVKM. CDR3 length equals 14 residues. The CDR3 is CASRPEQGPGELFF. The CDR3 DNA reads TGTGCCAGCAGACCAGAGCAAGGCCCCGGGGAGCTGTTTTTT. Full variable domain (outside the CDR3, taken from reference TRBV28 and TRBJ2-2): DVKVTQSSRYLVKRTGEKVFLECVQDMDHENMFWYRQDPGLGLRLIYFSYDVKMKEKGDIPEGYSVSREKKERFSLILESASTNQTSMYLCASRPEQGPGELFFGEGSRLTVL.

The J gene is TRBJ1-1, the V gene TRBV6-5, with 11 bases lining up with TRBD1. Germline CDR1 MNHEY, CDR2 SVGAGI. The length of the CDR3 is 16 residues. Trimming at V came to 4 bases and at J to 4 bases, leaving 8 bases not matched to a gene. The CDR3: CASSSGTGGSGTEAFF. CDR3 nucleotides: TGTGCCAGCAGTTCCGGGACAGGGGGTAGTGGCACTGAAGCTTTCTTT.

The CDR3 loop reads CASSLGQGASDTEAFF. CDR3 sequence (DNA): TGCGCCAGCAGCTTGGGACAGGGGGCGTCGGACACTGAAGCTTTCTTT. This chain links TRBV5-1 with TRBJ1-1; the match to TRBD1 covers 10 bases. The CDR3 consists of 16 residues. The J segment lost 3 bases and the V segment lost 0 bases, leaving 5 bases of the junction unmatched. Per the germline V gene, CDR1 is SGHRS and CDR2 is YFSETQ.

The chain carries TRBV19 and TRBJ2-2, with unresolved D. This CDR3 is 15 amino acids long. Trimming took off 2 bases at V and 2 bases at J, with 9 bases between the two ends. Germline CDR1 and CDR2: LNHDA and SQIVND (reference sequence). In nucleotides, the CDR3 is TGTGCCAGTAGTATAAGTGGCAGCAACACCGGGGAGCTGTTTTTT. Translation gives CASSISGSNTGELFF.

The chain is built from TRBV27 and TRBJ1-4; D gene uncertain. CDR1 is MNHEY and CDR2 is SMNVEV in the germline V gene (reference sequence). Deletions cut 4 bases from V and 0 bases from J, with 9 bases between. The CDR3 consists of 15 residues. CDR3 DNA sequence: TGTGCCAGCAGTTCTAGTTGGGCAACTAATGAAAAACTGTTTTTT. Amino acid sequence: CASSSSWATNEKLFF.

The gene calls are TRBV10-2 and TRBJ1-2; no reliable D call. The germline V and J ends were trimmed by 7 bases and 2 bases, with 11 bases remaining between them. This CDR3 contains 13 residues. Germline values: CDR1 WSHSY, CDR2 SAAADI. The CDR3 here is CASTMDGNYGYTF. The CDR3 DNA reads as TGCGCCAGCACTATGGACGGAAACTATGGCTACACCTTC.

The chain joins TRBV4-2 to TRBJ2-7; tentatively, D is TRBD1 or TRBD2 (5 bases each). There are 15 residues in the CDR3. Germline V lookup: CDR1 LGHNA, CDR2 YNFKEQ. V lost 0 bases and J lost 1, with 10 bases in between. The CDR3 DNA is TGTGCCAGCAGCCAAGATCGGGGCCCATCCTACGAGCAGTACTTC. This gives the protein CASSQDRGPSYEQYF.

The rearrangement joins TRBV7-2 to TRBJ2-7; TRBD2 agrees at 11 bases. CDR3 length equals 15 residues. CDR1 is SGHTA, CDR2 FQGNSA, per germline. With V trimmed by 1 base and J by 3 bases, 2 bases remained unmatched. CDR3 loop: CASSLVAGGDYEQYF. DNA for the CDR3: TGTGCCAGCAGCTTAGTAGCGGGAGGGGACTACGAGCAGTACTTC.

CDR3 in amino acids: CASSTRDSWEQYF. CDR3 DNA sequence: TGTGCCAGTAGTACGCGGGACTCGTGGGAGCAGTACTTC. The chain carries TRBV19 and TRBJ2-7; D is possibly TRBD2 (6 bases). Germline V gives CDR1 LNHDA, CDR2 SQIVND (reference sequence). The germline V and J ends were trimmed by 4 bases and 7 bases, with 14 bases remaining between them. The CDR3 is made up of 13 amino acids.

This chain uses TRBV6-1 with TRBJ2-7; D possibly corresponds to TRBD1 (5 bases). Trimming pared 6 bases from V and 3 bases from J, leaving 9 bases between. CDR3 length: 12 amino acids. CDR1 is MNHNS, CDR2 SASEGT, per germline. The CDR3 sequence is CASSQTDYEQYF. The CDR3 DNA reads as TGTGCCAGCAGCCAGACAGACTACGAGCAGTACTTC.

CDR3 sequence (DNA): TGTGCCAGCAGTTACGGAGGGACTAGCTACGAGCAGTACTTC. Its protein product is CASSYGGTSYEQYF. The rearrangement uses TRBV6-9 and TRBJ2-7, with 8 bases lining up with TRBD2. The CDR3 loop spans 14 amino acids. With V trimmed by 3 bases and J by 3 bases, 4 bases remained unmatched. Germline CDR1 is MNHGY and CDR2 is SVAAGI.

This chain joins TRBV25-1 and TRBJ2-6, with D possibly being TRBD1 or TRBD2 (6 bases each). The CDR3 is 18 amino acids. CDR1 and CDR2 from the germline V gene are MGHDK and SYGVNS. V was trimmed by 6 bases and J by 0 bases, leaving 18 bases between them. The CDR3 DNA sequence: TGTGCCAGCAGCATCACGGGGGCAGTACCCTCTGGGGCCAACGTCCTGACTTTC. It codes for CASSITGAVPSGANVLTF. The full variable domain, with the rest looked up from reference TRBV25-1 and TRBJ2-6, is EADIYQTPRYLVIGTGKKITLECSQTMGHDKMYWYQQDPGMELHLIHYSYGVNSTEKGDLSSESTVSRIRTEHFPLTLESARPSHTSQYLCASSITGAVPSGANVLTFGAGSRLTVL.

The chain is built from TRBV29-1 and TRBJ1-1; TRBD1 is a possible D gene (6 bases). Germline V gene lookup returns CDR1 SQVTM and CDR2 ANQGSEA. Trimming took off 5 bases at V and 1 base at J, with 20 bases between the two ends. The CDR3 totals 16 residues. The CDR3, as DNA: TGCAGCGTTTCCTACCTTTCCGGGACAAAGAACACTGAAGCTTTCTTT. Translating gives CSVSYLSGTKNTEAFF.

Only a few counts were recorded for this clone. One end of the junction fails to match germline, which may point to a read error. The V gene is TRBV6-4, the J gene TRBJ2-7; D gene ambiguous. Germline V lookup: CDR1 MRHNA, CDR2 SNTAGT. The CDR3 length is 14 residues. CDR3 amino acids: CASSYSTPLYEQYF. The CDR3 region has the DNA TGTGCCAGCAGTTACTCGACCCCATTATACGAGCAGTACTTC.

CDR3 protein: CASSLEEGSYEQYF. The CDR3 DNA sequence: TGTGCCAGCAGCTTAGAAGAGGGATCCTACGAGCAGTACTTC. The chain links TRBV7-6 to TRBJ2-7; TRBD2 might be the D (5 bases). The CDR3 runs 14 residues. Trimming removed 1 base at V and 1 base at J, with 8 bases between. Germline V gives CDR1 SGHVS, CDR2 FNYEAQ.

This rearrangement joins TRBV19 to TRBJ1-1; 7 bases match TRBD1. This CDR3 has 15 residues. Germline V lookup: CDR1 LNHDA, CDR2 SQIVND (reference sequence). V was pared by 3 bases and J by 0 bases, with 4 bases of the junction left unmatched. CDR3 DNA: TGTGCCAGTAGTATTACGGGACAGCTGAACACTGAAGCTTTCTTT. It specifies CASSITGQLNTEAFF.